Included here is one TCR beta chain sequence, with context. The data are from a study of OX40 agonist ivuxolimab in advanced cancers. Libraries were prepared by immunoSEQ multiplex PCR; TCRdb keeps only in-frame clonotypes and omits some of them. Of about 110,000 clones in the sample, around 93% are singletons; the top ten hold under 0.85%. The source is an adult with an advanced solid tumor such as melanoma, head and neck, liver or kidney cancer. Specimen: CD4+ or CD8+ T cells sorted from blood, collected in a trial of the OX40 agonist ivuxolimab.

The CDR3 nucleotides are TGTGCCAGCAGCGCTACCGGGGGGGCCTACGAGCAGTACTTC. Amino acid sequence: CASSATGGAYEQYF. V is TRBV9 and J is TRBJ2-7; TRBD2 agrees at 8 bases. Germline V gives CDR1 SGDLS, CDR2 YYNGEE. The CDR3 contains 14 residues. V lost 3 bases and J lost 2; bases outside the gene matches: 4. Filled out from reference TRBV9 and TRBJ2-7, the complete variable domain reads DSGVTQTPKHLITATGQRVTLRCSPRSGDLSVYWYQQSLDQGLQFLIQYYNGEERAKGNILERFSAQQFPDLHSELNLSSLELGDSALYFCASSATGGAYEQYFGPGTRLTVT.